Listed here are 9 T cell receptor beta chains from one sample, sequenced in a study of blood T cell repertoires in COVID-19. This table comes from immunoSEQ multiplex PCR, and its TCRdb copy is limited to in-frame clones, with some not included. Here the sample spans approximately 66,000 clones, 88% being singletons. Sequencing used peripheral blood. All receptors come from a woman between 50 and 59 years old with active or convalescent COVID-19.

V usage is TRBV19 and J usage is TRBJ2-7; 8 bases line up with TRBD1. The J segment lost 1 base and the V segment lost 3 bases, leaving 2 bases of the junction unmatched. Germline loops: CDR1 LNHDA, CDR2 SQIVND (reference sequence). The CDR3 has 14 amino acids. CDR3 region: CASSIRDRSYEQYF. In nucleotides, the CDR3 is TGTGCCAGTAGTATCCGGGACAGGTCCTACGAGCAGTACTTC.

The rearrangement joins TRBV2 to TRBJ2-2; TRBD2 matches at 7 bases. The V segment lost 2 bases and the J segment 1 base; nucleotides outside the gene matches: 13. The germline CDR1 and CDR2 sequences are SNHLY and FYNNEI. This CDR3 has 19 amino acids. This CDR3 is CASSEQGRIIAGNTGELFF. The CDR3 coding sequence is TGTGCCAGCAGTGAACAGGGACGGATAATAGCGGGGAACACCGGGGAGCTGTTTTTT. The full variable domain, in which reference TRBV2 and TRBJ2-2 provide the parts outside the CDR3, is EPEVTQTPSHQVTQMGQEVILRCVPISNHLYFYWYRQILGQKVEFLVSFYNNEISEKSEIFDDQFSVERPDGSNFTLKIRSTKLEDSAMYFCASSEQGRIIAGNTGELFFGEGSRLTVL.

V is TRBV6-2 or TRBV6-3 and J is TRBJ2-7; D remains ambiguous. Trimming removed 0 bases at V and 0 bases at J, with 15 bases between. The V gene's germline CDR1 is MNHEY and CDR2 SVGEGT. The CDR3 runs to 17 residues. The CDR3 region is CASSYSIPSAYSYEQYF. DNA for the CDR3: TGTGCCAGCAGTTACTCTATCCCCTCCGCGTACTCCTACGAGCAGTACTTC.

This sequence joins TRBV2 and TRBJ1-1, with D unclear. Trimming removed 8 bases from V and 5 bases from J, with 18 bases in between. Germline CDR1 SNHLY, CDR2 FYNNEI. This CDR3 region has 14 residues. The CDR3 loop is CASSKGGQRTEAFF. The CDR3, as DNA: TGTGCCAGCTCGAAGGGAGGGCAGAGGACTGAAGCTTTCTTT.

The chain recombines TRBV29-1 with TRBJ2-7, with D possibly TRBD2 on 6 matching bases. Trimming took 7 bases from V and 1 from J, leaving 14 bases between them. Germline-derived CDR1 and CDR2 are SQVTM and ANQGSEA. The CDR3 is 13 residues long. CDR3 protein: CSGGGGQSYEQYF. Here the CDR3 DNA reads TGCAGCGGTGGAGGAGGGCAATCCTACGAGCAGTACTTC.

CDR3 DNA sequence: TGTGCCAGCAGTTTAGGGTTCGGGAGTAGTAAAGAGACCCAGTACTTC. Translated: CASSLGFGSSKETQYF. V is TRBV27 and J is TRBJ2-5, with D possibly being TRBD2 (6 bases). The ends were cut back, 2 bases at V and 3 bases at J, with 16 bases in the middle. Germline V gene sequence: CDR1 MNHEY, CDR2 SMNVEV (reference sequence). The length of the CDR3 is 16 residues.

This chain uses TRBV7-9 with TRBJ1-1; TRBD1 matches 8 bases. Germline-derived CDR1 and CDR2 are SEHNR and FQNEAQ (reference sequence). The trim removed 4 bases at V and 3 bases at J, leaving 7 bases unmatched. CDR3 length: 15 amino acids. The DNA for the CDR3 is TGTGCCAGCAGCTACCAACAGGGGGTGGACACTGAAGCTTTCTTT. Amino acid sequence: CASSYQQGVDTEAFF.

This clone has just one count. The chain has TRBV9 and TRBJ1-6, with D unclear. V lost 4 bases and J 9 bases, leaving 14 bases between the germline ends. The germline V gene has CDR1 SGDLS and CDR2 YYNGEE. CDR3 size: 14 residues. The CDR3 loop is CASSSLGGSSPLHF. CDR3 nucleotides: TGTGCCAGCAGCTCACTTGGAGGTAGTTCACCCCTCCACTTT.

The chain employs TRBV9 and TRBJ1-2, with D possibly TRBD1 on 5 matching bases. V lost 3 bases and J lost 5, with 14 bases in between. Germline CDR1 reads SGDLS; CDR2 reads YYNGEE. CDR3 length: 14 amino acids. This CDR3 reads CASSAQGTDYGYTF. In DNA, the CDR3 is TGTGCCAGCAGCGCTCAGGGCACGGATTATGGCTACACCTTC. Combining the CDR3 with reference TRBV9 and TRBJ1-2 gives the whole variable domain DSGVTQTPKHLITATGQRVTLRCSPRSGDLSVYWYQQSLDQGLQFLIQYYNGEERAKGNILERFSAQQFPDLHSELNLSSLELGDSALYFCASSAQGTDYGYTFGSGTRLTVV.